Presented here are 4 T cell receptor beta chains from one specimen sequenced in a study of immune cell composition in non-small cell lung cancer. Normal lung was sampled as far from the tumour as possible, at least 3 cm. The table came from immunoSEQ multiplex PCR; TCRdb's copy has only in-frame clones and leaves some out. This sample has about 2,100 clones, with roughly three quarters found just once. The sample consisted of non-adjacent lung tissue. These TCRs come from a human donor with non-small cell lung cancer.

J is TRBJ1-5 and V is TRBV4-1; 9 bases are shared with TRBD1. This CDR3 is built from 15 residues. Germline V gives CDR1 MGHRA, CDR2 YSYEKL. J gave up 3 bases and V 1 base, and 1 base lay outside the gene matches. The CDR3 loop reads CASSQGQGDNQPQHF. In nucleotides, the CDR3 is TGCGCCAGCAGCCAAGGACAGGGGGACAATCAGCCCCAGCATTTT.

The gene calls are TRBV7-9 and TRBJ2-5, with D possibly being TRBD1 (6 bases). Germline assignment: CDR1 SEHNR and CDR2 FQNEAQ (reference sequence). With 5 bases removed from V and 1 base from J, the gap between germline ends came to 11 bases. The CDR3 is 14 amino acids. CDR3 loop: CASSIQGSQETQYF. The DNA for the CDR3 is TGTGCCAGCAGCATTCAGGGGTCCCAAGAGACCCAGTACTTC.

This sequence joins TRBV5-5 and TRBJ2-3; TRBD1 agrees at 11 bases. The CDR3 sequence is 14 residues long. With 5 bases clipped from V and 5 bases from J, the junction kept 4 bases outside the gene matches. Germline lookup yields CDR1 SGHKS and CDR2 YYEKEE (reference sequence). The CDR3 DNA reads TGTGCCAGCAGTATGGGACAGGGGGGAGATACGCAGTATTTT. It translates to CASSMGQGGDTQYF.

This sequence joins TRBV5-4 and TRBJ1-2, with 8 bases lining up with TRBD1. Germline V gene sequence: CDR1 SGHNT, CDR2 YYREEE (reference sequence). CDR3 size: 15 residues. V was clipped by 0 bases and J by 2 bases; unmatched bases: 3. DNA for the CDR3: TGTGCCAGCAGCTTGGAGACAGGGGAAAACTATGGCTACACCTTC. This codes for CASSLETGENYGYTF.